This record concerns one T cell receptor (beta chain) sequence. The antigen is not known. The CDR3 loop spans 14 amino acids. The germline gives CDR1 MGHDK, CDR2 SYGVNS. After removal of 1 base from V and 7 bases from J, the junction contained 3 bases not matched to a gene. The sample comes from a study of T cell repertoires in ileal Crohn's disease. Study observations and caveats: Clonal expansions were more frequent in active smokers than non-smokers at surgery. Endoscopy was done a median roughly 7.1 months after surgery.

Time point described: neoterminal ileum biopsy at postoperative endoscopy, about 6 months after surgery. Clones were sequenced by immunoSEQ multiplex PCR, and TCRdb holds only the in-frame ones, with some missing. This table holds roughly 5,300 clones, about four fifths found once. Sequencing was carried out using ileal tissue. This chain uses TRBV25-1 with TRBJ1-2, with 10 bases identical to TRBD1. This clonotype originated in an adult with Crohn's disease. The CDR3 DNA follows: TGTGCCAGCAGTGAATGGGGACAGGGGAGTGGCTACACCTTC. It is translated as CASSEWGQGSGYTF.